A selection of T cell receptor beta chains follows, all from one sample in a study of cytomegalovirus exposure and HLA in healthy donors. Produced via immunoSEQ multiplex PCR; TCRdb's table is partial and in-frame only. Of some 140,000 clones in the sample, about 90% are singletons; the top ten hold just under 3%. The sequencing sample was made of PBMCs. These receptors originate from a young man in good health and CMV-seronegative. Both conserved end residues are part of each CDR3. D genes are given only for firm matches. Clone size, where shown, is once, few, many, or a class for clones that have expanded.

>-|TRBD1|TRBJ2-7|TRBV13
CASSLEGTGSYEQYF
TGTGCCAGCAGCTTAGAAGGGACAGGCTCCTACGAGCAGTACTTC
>-|TRBD1|TRBJ1-2|TRBV7-9
CASSLGDSLFYGYTF
TGTGCCAGCAGCTTAGGGGACAGTCTATTCTATGGCTACACCTTC
>once|TRBD1|TRBJ2-7|TRBV6-6
CASSFGTGTYEQYF
TGTGCCAGCAGCTTCGGGACAGGCACCTACGAGCAGTACTTC
>-|-|TRBJ2-3|TRBV4-2
CASSQERTGSFADTQYF
TGTGCCAGCAGCCAAGAAAGAACCGGGAGTTTCGCAGATACGCAGTATTTT
>few|TRBD2|TRBJ2-2|TRBV16
CASSQYRAGQGTGELFF
TGTGCCAGCAGCCAATATAGAGCGGGGCAAGGGACCGGGGAGCTGTTTTTT
>-|TRBD2|TRBJ2-3|TRBV7-2
CASSQGLAGVTDTQYF
TGTGCCAGCAGCCAGGGACTAGCGGGGGTCACAGATACGCAGTATTTT
>-|TRBD2|TRBJ2-7|TRBV19
CASSIYGTSGVYEQYF
TGTGCCAGTAGTATCTACGGGACTAGCGGAGTCTACGAGCAGTACTTC
>-|-|TRBJ1-5|TRBV28
CASSLVRQPQHF
TGTGCCAGCAGTTTAGTTCGTCAGCCCCAGCATTTT
>-|-|TRBJ2-7|TRBV7-2
CASSYFYEQYF
TGTGCCAGCAGCTACTTCTACGAGCAGTACTTC
>-|TRBD1|TRBJ2-1|TRBV27
CASSFIGTGGISYNEQFF
TGTGCCAGCAGTTTTATCGGCACAGGGGGGATTTCCTACAATGAGCAGTTCTTC
>-|TRBD1|TRBJ1-2|TRBV28
CASSPPAGDRGGVNYGYTF
TGTGCCAGCAGTCCCCCGGCAGGGGACAGGGGGGGAGTTAACTATGGCTACACCTTC
>-|-|TRBJ1-1|TRBV2
CASSATGQNTEAFF
TGTGCCAGCAGTGCAACAGGACAGAACACTGAAGCTTTCTTT
>-|-|TRBJ2-3|TRBV5-1
CASSFLGAEGSDTQYF
TGCGCCAGCAGCTTTTTGGGGGCCGAAGGCTCAGATACGCAGTATTTT
>-|TRBD1|TRBJ1-1|TRBV30
CAFNPGQDSTEAFF
TGTGCCTTTAACCCGGGACAGGATTCCACTGAAGCTTTCTTT
>once|-|TRBJ2-5|TRBV18
CASSPPGGRETQYF
TGTGCCAGCTCACCACCGGGGGGACGGGAGACCCAGTACTTC
>-|-|TRBJ1-2|TRBV11-2
CASSLGRDYGYTF
TGTGCCAGCAGCTTGGGGCGCGACTATGGCTACACCTTC
>-|-|TRBJ1-2|TRBV5-5
CASSLGRASYGYTF
TGTGCCAGCAGCTTGGGTCGAGCCTCCTATGGCTACACCTTC
>-|TRBD2|TRBJ2-7|TRBV7-2
CASSRTSGRSQQYF
TGTGCCAGCAGCCGGACTAGCGGGAGGTCACAGCAGTACTTC
>-|-|TRBJ2-7|TRBV18
CASSPVPGVLNEQYF
TGTGCCAGCTCACCAGTGCCAGGGGTTTTGAACGAGCAGTACTTC
>few|TRBD1|TRBJ2-7|TRBV7-7
CASTDRGHDEQYF
TGTGCCAGCACCGACAGGGGGCATGACGAGCAGTACTTC
>few|-|TRBJ1-2|TRBV27
CASSLSGEQSYYGYTF
TGTGCCAGCAGCCTTAGCGGGGAACAGAGCTACTATGGCTACACCTTC
>-|TRBD2|TRBJ2-1|TRBV2
CASSDLSGRRYNEQFF
TGTGCCAGCAGTGACCTTAGCGGGAGGCGCTACAATGAGCAGTTCTTC
>-|-|TRBJ1-1|TRBV6-5
CASSYGPGPTEAFF
TGTGCCAGCAGTTACGGGCCAGGGCCCACTGAAGCTTTCTTT
>many|-|TRBJ1-1|TRBV28
CASSLGARTEAFF
TGTGCCAGCAGCTTGGGGGCACGCACTGAAGCTTTCTTT
>-|TRBD1|TRBJ1-4|TRBV25-1
CASSATQGSGEKLFF
TGTGCCAGCAGTGCGACACAGGGGTCGGGGGAAAAACTGTTTTTT
>-|-|TRBJ2-3|TRBV13
CASKYGVGPVPDTQYF
TGTGCCAGCAAATACGGCGTGGGGCCAGTGCCAGATACGCAGTATTTT
>-|TRBD2|TRBJ2-5|TRBV4-1
CASSQYRRESTQETQYF
TGCGCCAGCAGCCAATATCGGCGGGAGAGCACTCAAGAGACCCAGTACTTC
>-|TRBD2|TRBJ2-7|TRBV11-2
CASSSQRGGPNREYF
TGTGCCAGCAGCTCCCAGCGGGGGGGTCCGAACCGAGAGTACTTC
>-|-|TRBJ1-5|TRBV27
CASRMDSSNQPQHF
TGTGCCAGCAGGATGGACAGCAGCAATCAGCCCCAGCATTTT
>-|TRBD1|TRBJ2-3|TRBV10-3
CAIGRQGAEDTQYF
TGTGCCATCGGGAGGCAGGGGGCTGAAGATACGCAGTATTTT
>-|TRBD1|TRBJ2-5|TRBV9
CASSADRGRETQYF
TGTGCCAGCAGCGCCGACAGGGGGAGGGAGACCCAGTACTTC
>-|-|TRBJ2-7|TRBV6-1
CASSFPEDPEEQYF
TGTGCCAGCAGCTTTCCCGAGGATCCCGAAGAGCAGTACTTC
>-|-|TRBJ2-1|TRBV9
CASSPPGLSLLNEQFF
TGTGCCAGCAGCCCTCCGGGACTGTCGCTTCTAAATGAGCAGTTCTTC
>once|TRBD1|TRBJ2-2|TRBV7-9
CASSTARTGRGELFF
TGTGCCAGCAGCACAGCCCGGACAGGGCGCGGGGAGCTGTTTTTT
>once|TRBD2|TRBJ2-1|TRBV6-5
CASTSLTSEVQFF
TGTGCCAGCACCTCTCTAACTAGCGAAGTGCAGTTCTTC
>-|TRBD2|TRBJ2-1|TRBV11-2
CASSPTSGGYNEQFF
TGTGCCAGCAGCCCTACTAGCGGGGGTTACAATGAGCAGTTCTTC
>-|TRBD2|TRBJ2-1|TRBV6-5
CASSFSGGYEQFF
TGTGCCAGCAGTTTTAGCGGGGGATATGAGCAGTTCTTC
>once|TRBD2|TRBJ2-1|TRBV7-9
CASSRGGRELNEQFF
TGTGCCAGCAGCCGCGGCGGGCGGGAGTTGAATGAGCAGTTCTTC
>-|TRBD1|TRBJ2-7|TRBV6-1
CASRRDSSYEQYF
TGTGCCAGCAGGAGGGACAGCTCCTACGAGCAGTACTTC
>-|TRBD1|TRBJ1-2|TRBV6-4
CASSPLGQGALSYGYTF
TGTGCCAGCAGTCCCTTGGGACAGGGGGCTTTAAGCTATGGCTACACCTTC
>-|TRBD1|TRBJ2-1|TRBV5-1
CASSPGGGQGTYNEQFF
TGCGCCAGCAGTCCTGGCGGTGGACAGGGCACCTACAATGAGCAGTTCTTC
>-|TRBD2|TRBJ2-2|TRBV28
CASSDPGTSGWNTGELFF
TGTGCCAGCAGCGACCCTGGGACTAGCGGCTGGAACACCGGGGAGCTGTTTTTT
>-|-|TRBJ2-7|TRBV6-6
CASTNEVGYSYEQYF
TGTGCCAGCACCAACGAGGTCGGATACTCCTACGAGCAGTACTTC
>-|-|TRBJ2-5|TRBV5-1
CASSLVPDQETQYF
TGCGCCAGCAGCTTGGTACCAGACCAAGAGACCCAGTACTTC
>-|TRBD1|TRBJ1-5|TRBV6-5
CASSQYGQGLQPQHF
TGTGCCAGCAGCCAATATGGACAGGGTTTGCAGCCCCAGCATTTT
>few|-|TRBJ2-3|TRBV10-3
CAITSAATDTQYF
TGTGCCATCACGTCGGCGGCGACAGATACGCAGTATTTT
>-|-|TRBJ2-7|TRBV2
CASSDTRSYEQYF
TGTGCCAGCAGTGACACCAGGTCCTACGAGCAGTACTTC
>-|-|TRBJ1-2|TRBV12-5
CASGLVQLGEADDYGYTF
TGTGCTAGTGGTTTGGTACAACTCGGGGAGGCGGATGACTATGGCTACACCTTC
>many|-|TRBJ1-6|TRBV5-1
CASSFSSSYNSPLHF
TGCGCCAGCAGCTTTAGTAGCTCCTATAATTCACCCCTCCACTTT
>few|TRBD1|TRBJ2-7|TRBV19
CASSGGRTGSYEQYF
TGTGCCAGTAGTGGTGGTCGGACAGGCAGCTACGAGCAGTACTTC
>-|TRBD2|TRBJ2-1|TRBV5-1
CASSAQLTLAGRSNEQFF
TGCGCCAGCAGCGCCCAATTAACCCTAGCGGGGAGAAGCAATGAGCAGTTCTTC
>-|TRBD1|TRBJ1-3|TRBV6-5
CASSYRGHPGNTIYF
TGTGCCAGCAGTTACAGGGGGCACCCTGGAAACACCATATATTTT
>-|-|TRBJ2-7|TRBV27
CASSLFPGSYEQYF
TGTGCCAGCAGTTTATTTCCAGGGTCCTACGAGCAGTACTTC
>-|-|TRBJ1-1|TRBV2
CASRMGGANTEAFF
TGTGCCAGCAGGATGGGGGGGGCAAACACTGAAGCTTTCTTT
>-|TRBD1|TRBJ2-5|TRBV4-1
CASSQQPGQQETQYF
TGCGCCAGCAGCCAGCAACCGGGACAGCAAGAGACCCAGTACTTC
>-|TRBD1|TRBJ2-7|TRBV5-4
CASSSRDRGLEQYF
TGTGCCAGCAGCTCTAGGGACAGGGGGCTCGAGCAGTACTTC
>-|TRBD1|TRBJ1-2|TRBV5-6
CASSDRADYGYTF
TGTGCCAGCAGTGACAGGGCCGACTATGGCTACACCTTC
>-|-|TRBJ1-5|TRBV10-2
CASSVPGSQPQHF
TGCGCCAGCAGTGTTCCCGGGTCTCAGCCCCAGCATTTT
>-|-|TRBJ2-1|TRBV5-4
CASNDGTHLRNEQFF
TGTGCCAGCAACGACGGGACTCACCTTCGGAATGAGCAGTTCTTC
>-|-|TRBJ2-2|TRBV30
CAWSGQVGELFF
TGTGCCTGGAGTGGTCAGGTCGGGGAGCTGTTTTTT